Sequencing of this TCR beta chain was carried out in a study of cytomegalovirus exposure and HLA in healthy donors. Germline values: CDR1 SNHLY, CDR2 FYNNEI. The CDR3 totals 14 residues. The V end was cut by 2 bases, the J end by 7 bases, with 12 bases between. PCR primers comprised 60 Vbeta and 13 Jbeta primers. Libraries were prepared by immunoSEQ multiplex PCR; TCRdb keeps only in-frame clonotypes and omits some of them. In the table there are 200,000 to 250,000 clones, about 86% of which are singletons. The J gene is TRBJ2-1, the V gene TRBV2; perhaps TRBD1 as D (5 bases). This TCR was recovered from a woman aged 55-75 years in good health and CMV-seropositive. Source material: PBMCs. The CDR3 coding sequence is TGTGCCAGCAGTGAAACGCAGGGTATGAATGAGCAGTTCTTC. It translates to CASSETQGMNEQFF.